The rows below give T cell receptor beta chains drawn from one sample of a study of Graves' ophthalmopathy and Graves' hyperthyroidism. TCRdb used MiXCR to reprocess the multiplex PCR reads, holding one entry per CDR3 protein. Among about 590,000 distinct CDR3 sequences listed, about two fifths were seen once. Source material: peripheral blood or thyroid tissue (not recorded which). The source is an adult man with Graves' hyperthyroidism. Each CDR3 is given with its conserved first and last residue. Each record gives: D gene, clone size, V gene, J gene, CDR3 length, CDR3 protein, CDR3 DNA. The D gene is left open where the match is weak. Clone size is given for some rows only: seen once, a few or many times, or a class if the clone is expanded.

D: NA; size: many; V: TRBV7-6; J: TRBJ1-5; length: 17; CDR3: CASSSTPRGFGNQPQHF; DNA: TGTGCCAGCAGCTCGACGCCTAGAGGGTTCGGCAATCAGCCCCAGCATTTT
D: NA; size: NA; V: TRBV2; J: TRBJ2-1; length: 14; CDR3: CASSGGIAYNEQFF; DNA: TGTGCCAGCAGTGGCGGGATCGCCTACAATGAGCAGTTCTTC
D: NA; size: NA; V: TRBV9; J: TRBJ2-1; length: 15; CDR3: CASSVQPNFYNEQFF; DNA: TGTGCCAGCAGCGTCCAACCAAATTTCTACAATGAGCAGTTCTTC
D: TRBD2; size: NA; V: TRBV5-1; J: TRBJ2-7; length: 16; CDR3: CASSLESGGHINEQYF; DNA: TGCGCCAGCAGCTTGGAGTCGGGAGGACATATCAACGAGCAGTACTTC
D: NA; size: many; V: TRBV7-9; J: TRBJ1-3; length: 15; CDR3: CASSLDSRSGNTIYF; DNA: TGTGCCAGCAGCTTAGACTCTCGCTCTGGAAACACCATATATTTT
D: NA; size: many; V: TRBV6-5; J: TRBJ2-6; length: 17; CDR3: CASRGDSTVAGANVLTF; DNA: TGTGCCAGCAGGGGAGACAGTACGGTCGCTGGGGCCAACGTCCTGACTTTC
D: NA; size: NA; V: TRBV6-1; J: TRBJ1-5; length: 16; CDR3: CASSELDPYGNQPQHF; DNA: TGTGCCAGCAGTGAACTTGACCCATACGGCAATCAGCCCCAGCATTTT
D: NA; size: many; V: TRBV20-1; J: TRBJ2-7; length: 13; CDR3: CSAPLNRVDEQYF; DNA: TGCAGTGCCCCCCTGAACAGGGTCGACGAGCAGTACTTC
D: NA; size: many; V: TRBV7-9; J: TRBJ1-1; length: 13; CDR3: CASSLVRNTEAFF; DNA: TGTGCCAGCAGCTTAGTGCGGAACACTGAAGCTTTCTTT
D: NA; size: many; V: TRBV7-8; J: TRBJ1-5; length: 13; CDR3: CARPHREPLPQHF; DNA: TGTGCCAGACCACACAGGGAACCATTGCCCCAGCATTTT
D: NA; size: NA; V: TRBV6-1; J: TRBJ1-1; length: 14; CDR3: CASSAVGGSTEAFF; DNA: TGTGCCAGCAGTGCGGTGGGGGGCTCAACTGAAGCTTTCTTT
D: NA; size: NA; V: TRBV15; J: TRBJ2-3; length: 13; CDR3: CATSRGASDTQYF; DNA: TGTGCCACCAGCAGAGGGGCGTCAGATACGCAGTATTTT
D: NA; size: many; V: TRBV20-1; J: TRBJ1-2; length: 15; CDR3: CSARDTTGRYYGYTF; DNA: TGCAGTGCTAGAGACACTACGGGACGGTACTATGGCTACACCTTC
D: TRBD1; size: NA; V: TRBV7-2; J: TRBJ1-1; length: 16; CDR3: CPSSLAVRGGVTEAFF; DNA: TGTCCCAGCAGCTTAGCAGTCAGGGGGGGTGTTACTGAAGCTTTCTTT
D: TRBD2; size: NA; V: TRBV7-3; J: TRBJ2-2; length: 20; CDR3: CASSLNSRLAKTSNTGELFF; DNA: TGTGCCAGCAGCTTAAATAGTAGACTAGCGAAGACCTCGAACACCGGGGAGCTGTTTTTT
D: NA; size: many; V: TRBV15; J: TRBJ1-4; length: 16; CDR3: CATSRDLGILNEKLFF; DNA: TGTGCCACCAGCAGAGATCTGGGGATACTCAATGAAAAACTGTTTTTT
D: NA; size: NA; V: TRBV12-3/TRBV12-4; J: TRBJ2-3; length: 14; CDR3: CASRGGMSTDTQYF; DNA: TGTGCCTCCAGGGGAGGAATGAGCACAGATACGCAGTATTTT
D: TRBD2; size: many; V: TRBV19; J: TRBJ2-7; length: 12; CDR3: CASSPGTSGWYF; DNA: TGTGCCAGTAGTCCCGGGACTAGCGGGTGGTACTTC
D: NA; size: NA; V: TRBV7-9; J: TRBJ2-7; length: 11; CDR3: CASSMQGEQYF; DNA: TGTGCCAGTAGTATGCAGGGTGAGCAGTACTTC
D: NA; size: few; V: TRBV29-1; J: TRBJ2-3; length: 11; CDR3: CSAVATDTQYF; DNA: TGCAGCGCCGTTGCCACAGATACGCAGTATTTT
D: NA; size: many; V: TRBV27; J: TRBJ2-7; length: 13; CDR3: CASSLGRDDEQYF; DNA: TGTGCCAGCAGTTTAGGCAGGGATGACGAGCAGTACTTC
D: NA; size: many; V: TRBV28; J: TRBJ1-2; length: 12; CDR3: CASSQDSYGYTF; DNA: TGTGCCAGCAGCCAGGACAGTTATGGCTACACCTTC
D: NA; size: many; V: TRBV11-2; J: TRBJ2-5; length: 11; CDR3: CASSPQRTQYF; DNA: TGTGCCAGCAGCCCCCAGAGGACCCAGTACTTC
D: NA; size: few; V: TRBV10-2; J: TRBJ2-2; length: 14; CDR3: CASKWTTNTGELFF; DNA: TGCGCCAGCAAGTGGACAACGAACACCGGGGAGCTGTTTTTT
D: NA; size: once; V: TRBV15; J: TRBJ2-5; length: 14; CDR3: CATSSLSAGQTQYF; DNA: TGTGCCACCAGCAGTTTATCTGCGGGACAAACCCAGTACTTC
D: TRBD1; size: few; V: TRBV2; J: TRBJ1-2; length: 14; CDR3: CASSRDREDYGYTF; DNA: TGTGCCAGCAGCCGGGACAGGGAAGACTATGGCTACACCTTC
D: NA; size: once; V: TRBV7-2; J: TRBJ1-5; length: 15; CDR3: CASSLSRGGRYHEHF; DNA: TGTGCCAGCAGCTTAAGTAGGGGCGGGAGATACCACGAGCATTTT
D: NA; size: NA; V: TRBV2; J: TRBJ1-4; length: 13; CDR3: CASNEGGNEKLFF; DNA: TGTGCCAGCAACGAAGGGGGGAATGAAAAACTGTTTTTT
D: NA; size: NA; V: TRBV11-3; J: TRBJ2-1; length: 14; CDR3: CASSIPGTPNEQFF; DNA: TGTGCCAGCAGCATTCCCGGGACCCCCAATGAGCAGTTCTTC
D: NA; size: NA; V: TRBV3-1; J: TRBJ2-5; length: 14; CDR3: CASSQGGDKETQYF; DNA: TGTGCCAGCAGCCAAGGAGGGGATAAAGAGACCCAGTACTTC
D: TRBD2; size: NA; V: TRBV24-1; J: TRBJ2-2; length: 16; CDR3: CATSDLAAGGTGELFF; DNA: TGTGCCACCAGTGATTTAGCAGCGGGGGGGACCGGGGAGCTGTTTTTT
D: NA; size: NA; V: TRBV7-3; J: TRBJ2-3; length: 14; CDR3: CASSLRRDTDTQYF; DNA: TGTGCCAGCAGCTTAAGGAGGGACACAGATACGCAGTATTTT
D: NA; size: many; V: TRBV7-8; J: TRBJ1-5; length: 17; CDR3: CASSLAGSTLSNQPQHF; DNA: TGTGCCAGCAGCTTAGCGGGTTCGACACTTAGCAATCAGCCCCAGCATTTT
D: NA; size: NA; V: TRBV9; J: TRBJ1-1; length: 16; CDR3: CASSSGFQGVGTEAFF; DNA: TGTGCCAGCAGCTCCGGTTTCCAGGGAGTTGGAACTGAAGCTTTCTTT
D: NA; size: NA; V: TRBV20-1; J: TRBJ2-1; length: 14; CDR3: CSATHRDPINEQFF; DNA: TGCAGTGCAACTCATAGAGACCCCATCAATGAGCAGTTCTTC
D: TRBD2; size: many; V: TRBV20-1; J: TRBJ2-7; length: 14; CDR3: CSATRASGIYEQYF; DNA: TGCAGTGCTACCCGGGCTAGCGGGATCTACGAGCAGTACTTC
D: TRBD1; size: many; V: TRBV20-1; J: TRBJ2-7; length: 15; CDR3: CSARDIRDSSYEQYF; DNA: TGCAGTGCTAGAGATATCCGGGACAGTTCCTACGAGCAGTACTTC
D: TRBD1; size: many; V: TRBV10-1; J: TRBJ2-5; length: 15; CDR3: CASSSGTGAQETQYF; DNA: TGCGCCAGCAGTTCCGGGACAGGTGCTCAAGAGACCCAGTACTTC
D: TRBD2; size: few; V: TRBV7-6; J: TRBJ2-5; length: 15; CDR3: CASSLLLAGGETQYF; DNA: TGTGCCAGCAGCTTATTACTAGCGGGAGGAGAGACCCAGTACTTC
D: NA; size: NA; V: TRBV29-1; J: TRBJ2-1; length: 10; CDR3: CSVVSSEQFF; DNA: TGCAGCGTTGTGTCCTCTGAGCAGTTCTTC
D: TRBD2; size: NA; V: TRBV5-1; J: TRBJ2-3; length: 17; CDR3: CASSPTGLAGGADTQYF; DNA: TGTGCCAGCAGCCCCACGGGACTAGCGGGAGGCGCAGATACGCAGTATTTT
D: NA; size: NA; V: TRBV20-1; J: TRBJ1-5; length: 15; CDR3: CSARDPRDSNQPQHF; DNA: TGCAGTGCTAGAGATCCCAGGGATAGCAATCAGCCCCAGCATTTT
D: TRBD1; size: few; V: TRBV6-5; J: TRBJ1-1; length: 14; CDR3: CASSAHRGDTEAFF; DNA: TGTGCCAGCAGTGCTCACAGGGGAGACACTGAAGCTTTCTTT
D: NA; size: many; V: TRBV7-2; J: TRBJ1-4; length: 15; CDR3: CASSERQPQGEKLFF; DNA: TGTGCCAGCAGCGAACGACAGCCACAGGGCGAAAAACTGTTTTTT
D: NA; size: many; V: TRBV19; J: TRBJ1-2; length: 14; CDR3: CASGQGGLTYGYTF; DNA: TGTGCCAGCGGTCAGGGAGGGCTGACCTATGGCTACACCTTC
D: NA; size: many; V: TRBV2; J: TRBJ2-5; length: 14; CDR3: CASSELAGEETQYF; DNA: TGTGCCAGCAGTGAACTGGCAGGGGAAGAGACCCAGTACTTC
D: NA; size: many; V: TRBV7-9; J: TRBJ1-2; length: 12; CDR3: CASSPPVSGYTF; DNA: TGTGCCAGCAGCCCCCCGGTCAGTGGCTACACCTTC
D: NA; size: NA; V: TRBV7-8; J: TRBJ2-3; length: 14; CDR3: CASSLDPISDTQYF; DNA: TGTGCCAGCAGCTTAGACCCGATATCAGATACGCAGTATTTT
D: NA; size: NA; V: TRBV19; J: TRBJ1-4; length: 15; CDR3: CASRTQTTENEKLFF; DNA: TGTGCCAGTAGGACCCAGACGACCGAAAATGAAAAACTGTTTTTT
D: NA; size: NA; V: TRBV6-1; J: TRBJ2-6; length: 15; CDR3: CASSNQGAGANVLTF; DNA: TGTGCCAGCAGTAATCAGGGAGCTGGGGCCAACGTCCTGACTTTC
D: NA; size: few; V: TRBV7-2; J: TRBJ2-7; length: 14; CDR3: CASSPEGYPYEQYF; DNA: TGTGCCAGCAGCCCAGAGGGGTATCCCTACGAGCAGTACTTC
D: NA; size: NA; V: TRBV19; J: TRBJ1-2; length: 14; CDR3: CASSIPRGIFGYTF; DNA: TGTGCCAGTAGTATTCCCCGCGGGATCTTCGGCTACACCTTC
D: NA; size: few; V: TRBV4-1; J: TRBJ1-1; length: 14; CDR3: CASSQGPGVPEAFF; DNA: TGCGCCAGCAGCCAAGGACCAGGGGTCCCCGAAGCTTTCTTT
D: TRBD1; size: NA; V: TRBV6-5; J: TRBJ1-4; length: 15; CDR3: CASSYSGQGDEKLFF; DNA: TGTGCCAGCAGTTACTCGGGACAGGGTGATGAAAAACTGTTTTTT